This T cell receptor beta chain was found in a study of T cell clones after liver transplantation. As for the study in general: TCRbeta sequencing after a pre-transplant mixed lymphocyte reaction identified graft-donor-reactive clones, later tracked in post-transplant blood. Without induction therapy, subjects received standard immunosuppression until 12-24 months post-transplant.

Repertoires were generated with immunoSEQ multiplex PCR, while TCRdb's copy carries only in-frame clones and drops some. The repertoire holds under 150,000 clones, with over 75% as singletons. This clone was observed a single time. As yet, its antigen is unknown. General observations from the study: In a couple of subjects, few donor cells limited the measurable donor-reactive repertoire. Small, mixed patient groups and varying post-transplant times limit these conclusions.

In germline, CDR1 is SGHAT, CDR2 FQNNGV. V lost 5 bases and J lost 7; bases outside the gene matches: 8. This CDR3 is 15 amino acids long. The gene calls are TRBV11-2 and TRBJ2-1, with 10 nucleotides matching TRBD1. Here the sequenced sample was CD4+ T cells from blood, taken 12 months after liver transplant. The receptor was isolated from a human patient who received a liver transplant. Part of the T cell pool may stem from the graft donor. CDR3 in DNA: TGTGCCAGCAGCACTGTTAGACAGGGGGCGAATGAGCAGTTCTTC. It is translated as CASSTVRQGANEQFF.